This TCR beta chain came from a study of CD8+ T cells in alopecia areata. Whole-study context: By percentage of affected scalp area, the severity of treated patients was scored.

Extracted RNA was reverse transcribed, and the resulting cDNA served as sequencing template. Assay used: immunoSEQ multiplex PCR; TCRdb lists only in-frame clones, some missing. The sample consists of about 190,000 clones, more than 55% of them appearing once. Germline-derived CDR1 and CDR2 are GTSNPN and SVGIG (reference sequence). Trimming cost V 3 bases and J 3 bases, with 20 bases left between them. This CDR3 contains 16 residues. As to treatment: oral pan-JAK inhibitor, 5-10 mg twice daily. Both CD4+ and CD8+ T cells were separated by sorting PBMCs. This TCR came from a human donor with alopecia areata. The gene calls are TRBV30 and TRBJ2-5, with a weak D call TRBD1 (6 bases). The sample here was CD4+ T cells sorted from blood, taken at week 4, from a patient treated with tofacitinib. CDR3 sequence: CAWRNYGQKPKETQYF. DNA of the CDR3: TGTGCCTGGAGAAACTACGGACAGAAACCCAAAGAGACCCAGTACTTC.